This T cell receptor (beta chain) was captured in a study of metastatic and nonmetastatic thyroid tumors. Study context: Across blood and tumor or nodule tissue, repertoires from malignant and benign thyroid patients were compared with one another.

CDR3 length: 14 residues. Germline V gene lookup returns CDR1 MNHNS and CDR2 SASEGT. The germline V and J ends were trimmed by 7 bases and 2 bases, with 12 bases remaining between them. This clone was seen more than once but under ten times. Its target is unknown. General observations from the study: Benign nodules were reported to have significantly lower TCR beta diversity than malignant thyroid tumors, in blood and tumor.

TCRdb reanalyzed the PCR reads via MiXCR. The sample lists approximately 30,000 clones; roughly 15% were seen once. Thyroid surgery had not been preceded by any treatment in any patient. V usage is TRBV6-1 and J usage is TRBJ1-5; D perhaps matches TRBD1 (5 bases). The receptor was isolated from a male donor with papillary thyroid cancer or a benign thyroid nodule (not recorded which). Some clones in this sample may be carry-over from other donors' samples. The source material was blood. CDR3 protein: CASIQVGRNQPQHF. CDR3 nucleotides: TGTGCCAGCATCCAGGTGGGGCGCAATCAGCCCCAGCATTTT.